Below, one TCR beta chain is given with its context. Primers for the PCR totalled 60 Vbeta and 13 Jbeta. Assay used: immunoSEQ multiplex PCR; TCRdb lists only in-frame clones, some missing. The sample contains over 150,000 clones, around 73% of which appear only once. The source of the sample is a study of cytomegalovirus exposure and HLA in healthy donors. The CDR3 contains 15 residues. Germline loops: CDR1 MNHEY, CDR2 SVGAGI. With V trimmed by 5 bases and J by 2 bases, 7 bases remained unmatched. The study sampled nominally healthy donors, though unrecorded immune exposures were likely. The sequenced material came from PBMCs. The chain joins TRBV6-5 to TRBJ2-7; 9 bases align to TRBD1. The clonotype comes from a woman younger than 35 in good health and CMV-seropositive. CDR3 nucleotide sequence: TGTGCCAGCAGTCCAAACCGGGACAGGGCCTACGAGCAGTACTTC. Translating gives CASSPNRDRAYEQYF.